A single sample is the source of the 20 T cell receptor beta chains below, sequenced in a study of cytomegalovirus exposure and HLA in healthy donors. Researchers ran the PCR with 60 Vbeta and 13 Jbeta primers. Libraries were prepared by immunoSEQ multiplex PCR; TCRdb keeps only in-frame clonotypes and omits some of them. The table lists about 110,000 clones, roughly three quarters of them singletons. The source material was PBMCs. Receptor source: a woman aged 50 to 60 in good health and CMV-seropositive.

In this sample, this clone turned up once. This chain connects TRBV18 to TRBJ2-6; D remains ambiguous. Germline CDR1 and CDR2: KGHSH and LQKENI. V was pared by 3 bases and J by 1 base, with 7 bases between. The CDR3 runs 15 residues. CDR3 DNA sequence: TGTGCCAGCTCACCTCCTCGGTCTGGGGCCAACGTCCTGACTTTC. Its translation: CASSPPRSGANVLTF.

The CDR3 loop is CASPPPAAGGTEAFF. The CDR3 DNA reads TGTGCCAGTCCTCCCCCAGCGGCAGGGGGCACTGAAGCTTTCTTT. The chain links TRBV6-1 to TRBJ1-1; TRBD1 agrees at 7 bases. Germline V gene lookup returns CDR1 MNHNS and CDR2 SASEGT. The CDR3 contains 15 residues. The junction had 14 bases not matched to a gene; V was cut back by 9 bases and J by 4 bases.

The rearrangement joins TRBV27 to TRBJ2-7, with 9 bases matching TRBD2. Germline V gene sequence: CDR1 MNHEY, CDR2 SMNVEV (reference sequence). Losses at the gene ends were 3 bases for V and 7 bases for J; bases not matched to a gene: 10. The CDR3 length is 15 residues. The DNA for the CDR3 is TGTGCCAGCAGTTTTACGCGCGGGAGGGGAGGGGAGCAGTACTTC. Its protein is CASSFTRGRGGEQYF.

This clone was detected once. J is TRBJ2-3 and V is TRBV7-2, with 7 bases matching TRBD2. This CDR3 is 16 amino acids long. With V trimmed by 1 base and J by 9 bases, 13 bases remained unmatched. Germline CDR1 and CDR2: SGHTA and FQGNSA. The CDR3 DNA sequence: TGTGCCAGCAGCTTAGTGAGGCGGGAGAACGGGGGGACGCAGTATTTT. This sequence encodes CASSLVRRENGGTQYF.

This sequence joins TRBV7-2 and TRBJ2-1; unclear D gene. Germline CDR1 SGHTA, CDR2 FQGNSA. Trimming took off 1 base at V and 7 bases at J, with 5 bases between the two ends. This CDR3 has 12 amino acids. The CDR3 loop reads CASSLEANEQFF. DNA for the CDR3: TGTGCCAGCAGCTTAGAAGCAAATGAGCAGTTCTTC.

CDR3 DNA: TGTGCCAGCAGGGAACTAGACGGTTATGGCTACACCTTC. Translating it yields CASRELDGYGYTF. The genes are TRBV9 and TRBJ1-2; no definite D call. The CDR3 runs 13 residues. Deletions cut 5 bases from V and 5 bases from J, with 13 bases between. CDR1 is SGDLS and CDR2 is YYNGEE in the germline V gene.

J is TRBJ2-6 and V is TRBV7-2; D gene uncertain. Germline lookup yields CDR1 SGHTA and CDR2 FQGNSA. Deletions cut 5 bases from V and 0 bases from J, with 8 bases between. This CDR3 contains 15 residues. The CDR3 bases are TGTGCCAGCAGCCGTCGGAGCTCTGGGGCCAACGTCCTGACTTTC. Protein product: CASSRRSSGANVLTF.

The chain links TRBV7-3 to TRBJ1-1; D not certain. This CDR3 has 16 residues. The V gene's germline CDR1 is SGHTA and CDR2 FQGTGA. V was pared by 3 bases and J by 0 bases, with 14 bases between. The CDR3 DNA is TGTGCCAGCAGCTTTGGGAAAGGGCGGGTGAACACTGAAGCTTTCTTT. It yields the protein CASSFGKGRVNTEAFF.

In this sample, this clone turned up a few times. The chain couples TRBV19 to TRBJ2-1; D unclear. V gave up 1 base and J gave up 8 bases, with 9 bases separating them. Germline CDR1 LNHDA, CDR2 SQIVND (reference sequence). This CDR3 contains 13 residues. The CDR3 here is CASSIASGYEQFF. The CDR3 coding sequence is TGTGCCAGTAGTATAGCATCCGGGTATGAGCAGTTCTTC.

The rearrangement uses TRBV2 and TRBJ2-5, with D tentatively TRBD2 (5 bases). Germline lookup yields CDR1 SNHLY and CDR2 FYNNEI. There are 16 residues in the CDR3. V gave up 6 bases and J gave up 3 bases, with 20 bases separating them. The CDR3 DNA reads as TGTGCCAGCAGGCAACGGGATTCACCACCGGAAGAGACCCAGTACTTC. Protein product: CASRQRDSPPEETQYF. The whole variable domain, filled in from reference TRBV2 and TRBJ2-5, reads EPEVTQTPSHQVTQMGQEVILRCVPISNHLYFYWYRQILGQKVEFLVSFYNNEISEKSEIFDDQFSVERPDGSNFTLKIRSTKLEDSAMYFCASRQRDSPPEETQYFGPGTRLLVL.

The chain joins TRBV6-5 to TRBJ1-2; 7 bases line up with TRBD1. V was pared by 7 bases and J by 7 bases, with 9 bases of the junction left unmatched. The CDR3 is 13 residues long. CDR1 and CDR2 (germline): MNHEY, SVGAGI. The CDR3 DNA reads as TGTGCCAGCACTTTGGGACAGAAGAGTGGCTACACCTTC. This codes for CASTLGQKSGYTF.

The chain joins TRBV6-5 to TRBJ1-6; TRBD1 aligns across 9 bases. This CDR3 has 16 residues. Germline CDR1 is MNHEY and CDR2 is SVGAGI. Unmatched junction bases numbered 7, after V lost 0 bases and J lost 10 bases. The CDR3 protein is CASSYSTTGGGSPLHF. The CDR3 DNA reads TGTGCCAGCAGTTACTCTACCACAGGGGGCGGATCACCCCTCCACTTT.

In its sample, this clone was seen a few times. The CDR3 bases are TGTGCCAGCAGCTTAGATGGGGGCGCGAACACCGGGGAGCTGTTTTTT. Amino acid sequence: CASSLDGGANTGELFF. This chain joins TRBV7-9 and TRBJ2-2; the D gene is possibly TRBD1 (6 bases). The V gene's germline CDR1 is SEHNR and CDR2 FQNEAQ (reference sequence). The CDR3 extends over 16 amino acids. V lost 1 base, J lost 0 bases, and 9 bases lay in between.

The CDR3 reads CATSRDGGLGEQFF. The CDR3 DNA reads TGTGCCACCAGCAGAGATGGGGGCTTAGGTGAGCAGTTCTTC. The chain is built from TRBV15 and TRBJ2-1; D might be TRBD1 (6 bases). Germline V CDR1 and CDR2: LNHNV, YYDKDF (reference sequence). The length of the CDR3 is 14 residues. V lost 0 bases and J 9 bases, leaving 12 bases between the germline ends.

This clone was counted between two and nine times. The sample holds other DNA sequences that translate to the same CDR3. The chain carries TRBV11-2 and TRBJ2-4; unclear D gene. The CDR3 consists of 14 residues. Between the trimmed V and J ends, which lost 4 bases and 0 bases, there was a span of 7 bases. CDR1 and CDR2 from the germline V gene are SGHAT and FQNNGV. The CDR3 coding sequence is TGTGCCAGCAGCTCCCGACTAGCCAAAAACATTCAGTACTTC. This codes for CASSSRLAKNIQYF.

The V and J genes are TRBV5-1 and TRBJ2-7, with D perhaps TRBD1 (6 bases). V lost 1 base and J lost 7, with 18 bases in between. The CDR3 totals 15 residues. In germline, CDR1 is SGHRS, CDR2 YFSETQ. The CDR3 DNA reads as TGCGCCAGCAGCTTGAGGGGACACACCTCTAGGGAGCAGTACTTC. Protein product: CASSLRGHTSREQYF.

In this sample, this clone turned up once. V is TRBV6-4 and J is TRBJ1-1; D might be TRBD1 (5 bases). The V gene's germline CDR1 is MRHNA and CDR2 SNTAGT. The V gene lost 6 bases and the J gene lost 6 bases, with 17 bases spanning the gap. CDR3 length equals 14 residues. The CDR3 spells CASSPGGSSAEAFF. CDR3 nucleotide sequence: TGTGCCAGCAGCCCCGGGGGGTCCTCCGCTGAAGCTTTCTTT.

CDR3 nucleotides: TGTGCCAGCAGTTTTGGACAGGGGGGCTACGAGCAGTACTTC. Amino acids: CASSFGQGGYEQYF. The chain joins TRBV27 to TRBJ2-7; 10 bases fit TRBD1. Unmatched junction bases numbered 2, after V lost 3 bases and J lost 3 bases. Germline-derived CDR1 and CDR2 are MNHEY and SMNVEV (reference sequence). The CDR3 sequence is 14 residues long.

The V and J genes are TRBV15 and TRBJ2-7; maybe TRBD2 (6 bases). This CDR3 comprises 14 residues. Trimming left V 5 bases short and J 1 base short, with 12 bases between. Germline V CDR1 and CDR2: LNHNV, YYDKDF (reference sequence). Here the CDR3 reads CATSPAGQSYEQYF. For the CDR3, the DNA is TGTGCCACCAGCCCTGCGGGGCAGTCCTACGAGCAGTACTTC.

The chain is built from TRBV27 and TRBJ2-2; TRBD2 matches at 12 bases. CDR1 MNHEY and CDR2 SMNVEV come from the germline V gene (reference sequence). The CDR3 extends over 19 amino acids. V lost 6 bases and J lost 2; bases outside the gene matches: 13. This chain's CDR3 is CASRPRTLGLAGNTGELFF. CDR3 DNA sequence: TGTGCCAGCAGACCTAGAACCCTCGGACTAGCGGGAAACACCGGGGAGCTGTTTTTT.